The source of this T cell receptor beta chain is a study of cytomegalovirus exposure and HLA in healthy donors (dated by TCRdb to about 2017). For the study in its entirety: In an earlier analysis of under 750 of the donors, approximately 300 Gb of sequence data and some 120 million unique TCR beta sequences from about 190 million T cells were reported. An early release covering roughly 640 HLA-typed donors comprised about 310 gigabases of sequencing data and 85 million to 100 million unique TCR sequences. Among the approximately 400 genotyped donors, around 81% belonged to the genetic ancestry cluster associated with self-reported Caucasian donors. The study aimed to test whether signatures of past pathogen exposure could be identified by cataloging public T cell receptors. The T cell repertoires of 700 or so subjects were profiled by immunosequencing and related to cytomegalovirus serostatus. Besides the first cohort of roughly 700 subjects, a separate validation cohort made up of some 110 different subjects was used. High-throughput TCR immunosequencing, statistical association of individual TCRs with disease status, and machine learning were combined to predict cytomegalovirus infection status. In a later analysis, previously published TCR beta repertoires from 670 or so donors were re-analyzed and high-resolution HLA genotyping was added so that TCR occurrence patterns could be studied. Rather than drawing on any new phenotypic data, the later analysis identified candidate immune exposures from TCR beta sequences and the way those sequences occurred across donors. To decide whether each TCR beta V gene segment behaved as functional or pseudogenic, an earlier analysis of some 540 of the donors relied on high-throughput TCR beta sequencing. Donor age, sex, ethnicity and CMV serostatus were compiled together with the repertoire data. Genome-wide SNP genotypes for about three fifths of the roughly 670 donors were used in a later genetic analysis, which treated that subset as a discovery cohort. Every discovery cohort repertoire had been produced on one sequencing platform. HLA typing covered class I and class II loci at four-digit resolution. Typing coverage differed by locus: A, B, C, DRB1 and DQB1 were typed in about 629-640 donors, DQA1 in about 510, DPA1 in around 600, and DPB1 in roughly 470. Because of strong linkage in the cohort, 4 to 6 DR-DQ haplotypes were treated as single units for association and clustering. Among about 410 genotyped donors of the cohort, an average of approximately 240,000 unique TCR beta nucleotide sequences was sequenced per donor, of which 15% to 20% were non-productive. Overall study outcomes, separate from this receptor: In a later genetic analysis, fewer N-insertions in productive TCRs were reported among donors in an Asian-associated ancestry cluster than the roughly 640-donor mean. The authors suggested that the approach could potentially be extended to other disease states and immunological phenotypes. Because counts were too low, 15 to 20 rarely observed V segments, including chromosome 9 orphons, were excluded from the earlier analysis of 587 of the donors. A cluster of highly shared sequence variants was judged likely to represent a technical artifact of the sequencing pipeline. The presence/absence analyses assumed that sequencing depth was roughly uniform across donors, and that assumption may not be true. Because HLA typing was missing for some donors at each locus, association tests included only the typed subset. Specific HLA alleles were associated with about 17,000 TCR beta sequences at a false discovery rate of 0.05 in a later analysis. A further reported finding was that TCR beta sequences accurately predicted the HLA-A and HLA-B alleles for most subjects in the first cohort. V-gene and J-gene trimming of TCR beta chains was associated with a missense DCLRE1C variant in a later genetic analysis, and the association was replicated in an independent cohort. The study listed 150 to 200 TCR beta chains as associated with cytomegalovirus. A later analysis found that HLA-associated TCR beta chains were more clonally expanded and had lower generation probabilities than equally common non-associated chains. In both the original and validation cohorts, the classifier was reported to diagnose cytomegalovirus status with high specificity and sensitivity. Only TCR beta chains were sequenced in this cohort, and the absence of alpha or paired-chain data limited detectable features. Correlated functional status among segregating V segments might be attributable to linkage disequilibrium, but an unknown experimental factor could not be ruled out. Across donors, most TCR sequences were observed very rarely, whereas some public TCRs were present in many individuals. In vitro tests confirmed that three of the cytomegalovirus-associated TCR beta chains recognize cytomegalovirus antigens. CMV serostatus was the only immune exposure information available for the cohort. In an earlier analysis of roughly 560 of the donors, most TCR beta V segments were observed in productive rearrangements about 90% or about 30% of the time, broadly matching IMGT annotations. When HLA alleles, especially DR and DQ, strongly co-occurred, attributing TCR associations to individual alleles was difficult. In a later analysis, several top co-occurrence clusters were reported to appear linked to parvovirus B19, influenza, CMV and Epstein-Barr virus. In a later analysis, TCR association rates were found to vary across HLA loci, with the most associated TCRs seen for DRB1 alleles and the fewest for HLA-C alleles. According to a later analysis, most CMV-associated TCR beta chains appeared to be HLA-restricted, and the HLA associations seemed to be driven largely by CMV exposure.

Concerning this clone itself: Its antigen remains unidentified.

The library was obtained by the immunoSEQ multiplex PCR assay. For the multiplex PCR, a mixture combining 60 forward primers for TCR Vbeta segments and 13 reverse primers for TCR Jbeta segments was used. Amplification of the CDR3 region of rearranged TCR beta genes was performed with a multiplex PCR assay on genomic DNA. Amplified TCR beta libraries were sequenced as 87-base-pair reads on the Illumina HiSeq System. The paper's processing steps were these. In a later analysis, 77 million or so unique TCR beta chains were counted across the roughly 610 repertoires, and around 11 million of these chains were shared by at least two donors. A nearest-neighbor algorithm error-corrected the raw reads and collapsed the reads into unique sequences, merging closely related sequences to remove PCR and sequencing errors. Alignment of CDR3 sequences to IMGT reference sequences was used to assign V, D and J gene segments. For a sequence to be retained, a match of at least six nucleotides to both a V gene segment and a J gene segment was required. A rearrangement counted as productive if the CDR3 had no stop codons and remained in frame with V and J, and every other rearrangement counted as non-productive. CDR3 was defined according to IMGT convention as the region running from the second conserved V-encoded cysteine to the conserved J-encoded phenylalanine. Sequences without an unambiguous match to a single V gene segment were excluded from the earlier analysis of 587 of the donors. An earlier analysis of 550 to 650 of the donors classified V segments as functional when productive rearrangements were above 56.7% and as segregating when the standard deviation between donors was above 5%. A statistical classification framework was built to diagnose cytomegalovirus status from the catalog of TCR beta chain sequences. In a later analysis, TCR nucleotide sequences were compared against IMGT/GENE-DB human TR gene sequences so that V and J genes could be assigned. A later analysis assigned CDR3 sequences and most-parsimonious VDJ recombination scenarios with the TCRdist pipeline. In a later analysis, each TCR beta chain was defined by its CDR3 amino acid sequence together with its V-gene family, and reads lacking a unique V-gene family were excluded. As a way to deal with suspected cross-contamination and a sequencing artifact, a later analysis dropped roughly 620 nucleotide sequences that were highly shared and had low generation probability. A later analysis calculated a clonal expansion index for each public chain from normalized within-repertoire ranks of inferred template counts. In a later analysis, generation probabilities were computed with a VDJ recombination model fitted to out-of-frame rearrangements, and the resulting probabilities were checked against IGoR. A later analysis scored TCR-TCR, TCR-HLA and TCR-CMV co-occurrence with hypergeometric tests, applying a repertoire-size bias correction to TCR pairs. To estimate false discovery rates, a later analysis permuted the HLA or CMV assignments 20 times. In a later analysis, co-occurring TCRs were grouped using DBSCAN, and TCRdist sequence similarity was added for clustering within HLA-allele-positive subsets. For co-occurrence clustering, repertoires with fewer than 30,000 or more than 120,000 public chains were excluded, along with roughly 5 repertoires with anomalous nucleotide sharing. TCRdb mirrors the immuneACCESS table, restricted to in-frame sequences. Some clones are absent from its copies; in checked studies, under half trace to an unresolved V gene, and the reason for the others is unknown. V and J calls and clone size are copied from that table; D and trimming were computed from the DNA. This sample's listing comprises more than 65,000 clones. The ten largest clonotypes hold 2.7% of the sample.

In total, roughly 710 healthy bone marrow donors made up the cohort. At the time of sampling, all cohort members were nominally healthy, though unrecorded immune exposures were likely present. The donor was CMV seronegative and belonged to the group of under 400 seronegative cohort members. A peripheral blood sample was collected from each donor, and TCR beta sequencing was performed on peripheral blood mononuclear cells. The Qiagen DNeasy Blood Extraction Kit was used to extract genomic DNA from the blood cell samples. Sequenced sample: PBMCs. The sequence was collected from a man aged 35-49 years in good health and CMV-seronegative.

The DNA sequence reads TGTGCCAGCAGTGACACAGCAGGGTGGGAAAAACTGTTTTTT. This is translated as CASSDTAGWEKLFF. The V and J segments used are TRBV6-4 and TRBJ1-4; TRBD1 could be the D gene, as 5 bases match. The germline V gene yields MRHNA for CDR1 and SNTAGT for CDR2. CDR3 length: 14 amino acids, cysteine to phenylalanine. CDR3 DNA only is kept here, 42 bases in frame from base 1. V and J are truncated by 2 bases and 8 bases respectively, leaving an intervening sequence of 12 bases.